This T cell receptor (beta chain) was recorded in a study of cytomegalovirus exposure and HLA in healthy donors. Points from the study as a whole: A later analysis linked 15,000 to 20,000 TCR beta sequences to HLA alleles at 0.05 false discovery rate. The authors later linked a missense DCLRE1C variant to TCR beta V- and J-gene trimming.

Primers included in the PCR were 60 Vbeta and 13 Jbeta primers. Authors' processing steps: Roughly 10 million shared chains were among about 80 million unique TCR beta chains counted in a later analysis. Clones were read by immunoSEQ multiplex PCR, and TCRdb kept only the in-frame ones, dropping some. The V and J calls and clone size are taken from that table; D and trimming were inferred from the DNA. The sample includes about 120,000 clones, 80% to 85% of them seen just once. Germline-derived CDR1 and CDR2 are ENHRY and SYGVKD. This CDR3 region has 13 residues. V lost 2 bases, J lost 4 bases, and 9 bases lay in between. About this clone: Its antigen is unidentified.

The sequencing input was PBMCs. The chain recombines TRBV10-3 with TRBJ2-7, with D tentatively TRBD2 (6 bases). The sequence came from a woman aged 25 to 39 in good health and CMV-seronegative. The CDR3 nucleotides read TGTGCCATCAGTGAGCGGGAGTCATACGAGCAGTACTTC. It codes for CAISERESYEQYF.